Sequencing of this TCR beta chain was carried out in a study of T cell repertoires in cytomegalovirus infection. Study details: Carrying CMV and the relevant HLA type showed in public TCR beta signatures.

Germline assignment: CDR1 LGHNA and CDR2 YSLEER. V lost 0 bases and J lost 2, with 8 bases in between. The CDR3 has 15 residues. Each CDR3 protein gets one entry after TCRdb re-called the reads with MiXCR. Among under 250,000 distinct CDR3 sequences listed, 9% to 15% were seen once. The receptor's source is a human donor in good health (CMV status not recorded). Some clones in this sample may be carry-over from other donors' samples. The chain uses TRBV4-3 and TRBJ2-1; D unresolved. Sample: PBMCs. The CDR3 loop reads CASSQERLAYNEQFF. CDR3 in DNA: TGCGCCAGCAGCCAAGAACGGTTAGCCTACAATGAGCAGTTCTTC.